This entry describes one T cell receptor (beta chain). Its target is unknown. Germline is not matched at one junction end, which may reflect a read error. Germline assignment: CDR1 SNHLY and CDR2 FYNNEI. CDR3 size: 13 residues. The source of the sample is a study of graft-versus-host responses after intestinal transplantation. Study context: Each recipient received a multivisceral, liver-intestinal, or isolated intestinal graft. Every transplant recipient was induced with anti-thymocyte globulin, then maintained on tacrolimus and steroids for approximately three years. Broader study findings: Graft-donor T cell macrochimerism coincided with high graft-versus-host to host-versus-graft clonal ratios in allografts.

Repertoires were generated with immunoSEQ multiplex PCR, while TCRdb's copy carries only in-frame clones and drops some. The sample contains about 50,000 clones, around 90% of which appear only once. The sequence was obtained from a human donor who was the organ donor for an intestinal transplant. The chain employs TRBV2 and TRBJ2-1; 9 nucleotides align to TRBD2. This specimen consisted of unstimulated CD4+ T cells sorted from spleen or lymph node cells, obtained before transplant. CDR3 nucleotide sequence: TGTGCCAGCAGTGAAGCGCCCGGACTAGCGCCGCTCTTC. Amino acids: CASSEAPGLAPLF.